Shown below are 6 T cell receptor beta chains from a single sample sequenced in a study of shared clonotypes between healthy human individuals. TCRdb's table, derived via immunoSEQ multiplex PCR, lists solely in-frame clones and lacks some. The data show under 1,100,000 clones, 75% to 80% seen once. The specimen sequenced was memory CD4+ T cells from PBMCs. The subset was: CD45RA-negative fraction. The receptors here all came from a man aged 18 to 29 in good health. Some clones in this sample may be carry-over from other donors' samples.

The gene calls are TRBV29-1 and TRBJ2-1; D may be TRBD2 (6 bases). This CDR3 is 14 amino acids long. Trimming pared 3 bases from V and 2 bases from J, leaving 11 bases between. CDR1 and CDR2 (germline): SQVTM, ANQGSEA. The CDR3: CSVEGGRTYNEQFF. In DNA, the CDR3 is TGCAGCGTTGAGGGAGGACGGACCTACAATGAGCAGTTCTTC.

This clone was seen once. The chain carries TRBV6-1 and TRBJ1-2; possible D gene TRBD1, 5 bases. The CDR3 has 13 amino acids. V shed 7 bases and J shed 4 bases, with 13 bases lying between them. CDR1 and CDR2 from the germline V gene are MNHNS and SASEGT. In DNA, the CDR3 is TGTGCCAGCATGGGGCCAACCCTCTATGGCTACACCTTC. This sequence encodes CASMGPTLYGYTF.

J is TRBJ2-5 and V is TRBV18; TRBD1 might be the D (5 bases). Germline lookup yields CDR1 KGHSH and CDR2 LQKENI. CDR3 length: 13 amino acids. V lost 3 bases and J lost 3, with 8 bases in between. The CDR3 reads CASSPAREETQYF. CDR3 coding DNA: TGTGCCAGCTCACCCGCCAGGGAAGAGACCCAGTACTTC.

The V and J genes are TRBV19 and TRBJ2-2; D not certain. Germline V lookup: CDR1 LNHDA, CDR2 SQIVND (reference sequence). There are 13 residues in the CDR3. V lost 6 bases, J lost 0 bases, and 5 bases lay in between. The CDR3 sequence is CASRPTNTGELFF. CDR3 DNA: TGTGCCAGTAGACCTACGAACACCGGGGAGCTGTTTTTT.

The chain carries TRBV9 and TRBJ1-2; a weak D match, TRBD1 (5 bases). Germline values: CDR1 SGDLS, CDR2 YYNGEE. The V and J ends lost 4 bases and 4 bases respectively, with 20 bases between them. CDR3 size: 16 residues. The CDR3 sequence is CASSPSFQGAGYGYTF. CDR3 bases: TGTGCCAGCAGCCCCAGTTTCCAAGGGGCGGGCTATGGCTACACCTTC.

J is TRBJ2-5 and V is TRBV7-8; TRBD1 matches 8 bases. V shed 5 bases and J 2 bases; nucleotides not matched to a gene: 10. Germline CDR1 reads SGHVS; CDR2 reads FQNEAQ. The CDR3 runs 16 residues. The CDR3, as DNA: TGTGCCAGCAGCGAGCAGGGGGCCCCGCGGCAAGAGACCCAGTACTTC. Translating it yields CASSEQGAPRQETQYF.